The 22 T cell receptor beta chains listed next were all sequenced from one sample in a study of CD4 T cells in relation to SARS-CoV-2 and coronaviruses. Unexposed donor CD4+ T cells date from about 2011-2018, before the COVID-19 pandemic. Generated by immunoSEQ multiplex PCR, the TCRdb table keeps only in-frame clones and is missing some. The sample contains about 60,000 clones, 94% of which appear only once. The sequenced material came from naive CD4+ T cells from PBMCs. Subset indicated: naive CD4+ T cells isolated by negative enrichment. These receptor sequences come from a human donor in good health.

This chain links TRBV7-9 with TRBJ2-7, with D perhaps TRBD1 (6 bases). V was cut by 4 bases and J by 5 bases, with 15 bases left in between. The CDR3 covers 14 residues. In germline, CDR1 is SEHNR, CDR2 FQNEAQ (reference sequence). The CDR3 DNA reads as TGTGCCAGCAGCTGGGGGCGTTCAATGGACGAGCAGTACTTC. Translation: CASSWGRSMDEQYF.

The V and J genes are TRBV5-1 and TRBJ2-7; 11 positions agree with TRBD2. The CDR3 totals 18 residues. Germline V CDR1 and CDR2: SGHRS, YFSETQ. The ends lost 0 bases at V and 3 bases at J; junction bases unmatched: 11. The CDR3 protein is CASSLEGRLAGPSYEQYF. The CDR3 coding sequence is TGCGCCAGCAGCTTGGAAGGTAGACTAGCGGGACCAAGCTACGAGCAGTACTTC.

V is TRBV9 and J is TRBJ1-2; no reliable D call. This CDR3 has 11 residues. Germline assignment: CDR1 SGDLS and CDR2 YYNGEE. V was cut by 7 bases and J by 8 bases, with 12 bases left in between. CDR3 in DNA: TGTGCCAGCCGCGGTCCGGTAGGCTACACCTTC. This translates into CASRGPVGYTF.

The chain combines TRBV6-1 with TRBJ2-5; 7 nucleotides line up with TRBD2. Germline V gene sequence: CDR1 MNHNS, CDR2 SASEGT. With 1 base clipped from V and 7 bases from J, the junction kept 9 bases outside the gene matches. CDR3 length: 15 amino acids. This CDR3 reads CASSEVGGVKGTQYF. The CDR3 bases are TGTGCCAGCAGTGAAGTTGGGGGGGTCAAAGGGACCCAGTACTTC.

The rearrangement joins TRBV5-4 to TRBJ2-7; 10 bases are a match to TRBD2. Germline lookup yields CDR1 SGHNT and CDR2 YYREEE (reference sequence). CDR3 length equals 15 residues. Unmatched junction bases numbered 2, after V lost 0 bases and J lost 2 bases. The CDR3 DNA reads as TGTGCCAGCAGCTTGGAACTAGCGGGGACCTACGAGCAGTACTTC. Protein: CASSLELAGTYEQYF.

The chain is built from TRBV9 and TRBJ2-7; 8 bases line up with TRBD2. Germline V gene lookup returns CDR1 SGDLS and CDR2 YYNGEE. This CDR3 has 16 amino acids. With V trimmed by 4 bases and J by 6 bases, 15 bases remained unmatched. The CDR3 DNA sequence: TGTGCCAGCAGCCCCCGCTTAGTGACTAGCGAAGGCGAGCAGTACTTC. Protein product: CASSPRLVTSEGEQYF.

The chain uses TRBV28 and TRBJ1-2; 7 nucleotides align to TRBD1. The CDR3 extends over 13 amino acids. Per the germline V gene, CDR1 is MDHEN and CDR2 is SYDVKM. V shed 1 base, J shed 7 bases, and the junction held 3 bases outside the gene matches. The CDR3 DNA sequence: TGTGCCAGCAGTTTATTCAGGGGGGGTGGCTACACCTTC. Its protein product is CASSLFRGGGYTF.

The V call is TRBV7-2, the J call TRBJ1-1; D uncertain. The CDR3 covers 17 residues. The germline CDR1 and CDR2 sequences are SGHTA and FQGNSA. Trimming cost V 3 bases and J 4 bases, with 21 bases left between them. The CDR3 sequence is CASSLSPITVRGTEAFF. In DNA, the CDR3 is TGTGCCAGCAGCTTGAGTCCAATTACCGTCCGTGGCACTGAAGCTTTCTTT.

The CDR3 DNA sequence: TGTGCCAGCAGCGCGACCAGGATAGGCACTGAAGCTTTCTTT. This translates into CASSATRIGTEAFF. V gene TRBV9 combines with J gene TRBJ1-1; D ambiguous. V lost 3 bases and J 4 bases, leaving 13 bases between the germline ends. The V gene's germline CDR1 is SGDLS and CDR2 YYNGEE. The CDR3 totals 14 residues.

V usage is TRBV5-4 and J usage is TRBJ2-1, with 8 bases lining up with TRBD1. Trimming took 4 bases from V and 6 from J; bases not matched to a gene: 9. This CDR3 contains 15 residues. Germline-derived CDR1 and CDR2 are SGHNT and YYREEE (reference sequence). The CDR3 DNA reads TGTGCCAGCAGCGGCGCCGGGACAGGAGGCAATGAGCAGTTCTTC. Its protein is CASSGAGTGGNEQFF.

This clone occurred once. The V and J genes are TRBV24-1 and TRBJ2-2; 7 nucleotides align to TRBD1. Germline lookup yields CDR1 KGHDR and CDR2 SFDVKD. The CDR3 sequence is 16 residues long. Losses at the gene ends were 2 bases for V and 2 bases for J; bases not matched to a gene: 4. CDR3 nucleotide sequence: TGTGCCACCAGTGATTCCGGGACAGTCAACACCGGGGAGCTGTTTTTT. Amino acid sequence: CATSDSGTVNTGELFF.

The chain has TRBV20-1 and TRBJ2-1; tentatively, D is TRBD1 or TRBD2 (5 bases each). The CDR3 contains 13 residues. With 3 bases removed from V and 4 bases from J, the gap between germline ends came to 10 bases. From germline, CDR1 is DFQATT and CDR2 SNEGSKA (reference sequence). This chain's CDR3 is CSASPGRYNEQFF. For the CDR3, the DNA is TGCAGTGCTAGTCCGGGGCGATACAATGAGCAGTTCTTC.

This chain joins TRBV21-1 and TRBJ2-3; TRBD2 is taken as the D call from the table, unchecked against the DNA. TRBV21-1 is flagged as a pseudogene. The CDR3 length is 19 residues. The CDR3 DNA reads TGTGCCAGCAGCCAAAAGCCCATCAGCCCTGGGAGCGAGGCAGATACGCAGTATTTT. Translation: CASSQKPISPGSEADTQYF.

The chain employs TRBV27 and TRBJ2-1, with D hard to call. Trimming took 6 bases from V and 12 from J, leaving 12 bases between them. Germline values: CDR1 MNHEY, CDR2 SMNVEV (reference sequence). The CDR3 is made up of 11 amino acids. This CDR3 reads CASRGGLRQFF. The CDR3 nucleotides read TGTGCCAGCAGGGGCGGCTTGCGGCAGTTCTTC.

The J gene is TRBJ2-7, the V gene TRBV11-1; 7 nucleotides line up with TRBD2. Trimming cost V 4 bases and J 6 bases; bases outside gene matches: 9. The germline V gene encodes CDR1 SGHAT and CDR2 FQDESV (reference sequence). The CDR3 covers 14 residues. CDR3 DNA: TGTGCCAGCAGCTCCGGGGGAATAGCGGGCGAGCAGTACTTC. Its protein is CASSSGGIAGEQYF.

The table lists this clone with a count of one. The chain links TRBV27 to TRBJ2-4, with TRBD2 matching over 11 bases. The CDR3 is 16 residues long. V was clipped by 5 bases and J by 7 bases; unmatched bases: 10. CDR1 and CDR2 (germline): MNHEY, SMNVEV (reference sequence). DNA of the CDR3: TGTGCCAGCAGTCCCCGACTAGCGGGAATGATGAACATTCAGTACTTC. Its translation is CASSPRLAGMMNIQYF.

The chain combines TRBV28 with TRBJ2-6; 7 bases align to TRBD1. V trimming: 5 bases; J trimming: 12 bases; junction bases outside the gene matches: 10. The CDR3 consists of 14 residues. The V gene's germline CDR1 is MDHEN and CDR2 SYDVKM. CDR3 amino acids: CASSPPTGLTVLTF. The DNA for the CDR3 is TGTGCCAGCAGTCCCCCGACAGGGTTAACCGTCCTGACTTTC.

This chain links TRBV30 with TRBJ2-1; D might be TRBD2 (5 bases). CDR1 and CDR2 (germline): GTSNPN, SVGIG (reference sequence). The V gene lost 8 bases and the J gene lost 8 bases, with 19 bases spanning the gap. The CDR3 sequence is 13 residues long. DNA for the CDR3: TGTGCCCGGACGGAGGCGGATATCTATGAGCAGTTCTTC. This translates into CARTEADIYEQFF.

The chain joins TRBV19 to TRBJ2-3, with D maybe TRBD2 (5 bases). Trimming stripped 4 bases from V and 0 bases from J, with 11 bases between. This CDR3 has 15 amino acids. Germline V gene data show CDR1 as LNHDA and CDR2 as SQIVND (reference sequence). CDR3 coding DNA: TGTGCCAGTAGTAGACGGAGGACTAGCACAGATACGCAGTATTTT. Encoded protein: CASSRRRTSTDTQYF.

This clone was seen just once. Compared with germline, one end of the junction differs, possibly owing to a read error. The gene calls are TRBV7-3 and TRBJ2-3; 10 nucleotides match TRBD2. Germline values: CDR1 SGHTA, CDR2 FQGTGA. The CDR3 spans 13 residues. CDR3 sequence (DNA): TGTGCCAGCAGCTTAACTATTCTAGCGGGAGTGGTTTTT. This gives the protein CASSLTILAGVVF.

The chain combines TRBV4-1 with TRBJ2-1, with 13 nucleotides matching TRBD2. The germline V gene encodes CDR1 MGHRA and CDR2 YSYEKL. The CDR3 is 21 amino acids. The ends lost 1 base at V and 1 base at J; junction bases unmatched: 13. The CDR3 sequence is CASSQVTSGRGSMGSYNEQFF. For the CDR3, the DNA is TGCGCCAGCAGCCAAGTAACTAGCGGGAGGGGAAGCATGGGGTCCTACAATGAGCAGTTCTTC.

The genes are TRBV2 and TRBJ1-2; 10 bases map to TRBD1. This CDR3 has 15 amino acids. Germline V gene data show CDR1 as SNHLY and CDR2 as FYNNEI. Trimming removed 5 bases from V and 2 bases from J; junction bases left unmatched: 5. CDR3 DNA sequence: TGTGCCAGCAGTATGCGACAGGGGGCAAACTATGGCTACACCTTC. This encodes CASSMRQGANYGYTF.